A selection of T cell receptor beta chains follows, all from one sample in a study of cytomegalovirus exposure and HLA in healthy donors. Using immunoSEQ multiplex PCR, the repertoire was profiled, and TCRdb retains in-frame clones only, with some absent. Its table records some 120,000 clones. The sample consisted of PBMCs. The origin of the receptors is a man between 18 and 29 years old in good health and CMV-seronegative. The CDR3 runs from the conserved cysteine through the conserved F or W. The D gene is left open where the match is weak.

d_gene	v_gene	j_gene	CDR3nt	CDR3aa
.	TRBV18	TRBJ1-5	TGTGCCAGCTCACTACGACAGATGGAGCCCCAGCATTTT	CASSLRQMEPQHF
TRBD1	TRBV7-2	TRBJ2-7	TGTGCCAGCAGCTTAGAGTCCGGGACAGGGTACTACGAGCAGTACTTC	CASSLESGTGYYEQYF
.	TRBV10-3	TRBJ1-2	TGTGCCATCAGTGACAGGACAGAGATAGGTGGCTACACCTTC	CAISDRTEIGGYTF
.	TRBV18	TRBJ1-5	TGTGCCAGCTCACCGGGGGGGCCCAATCAGCCCCAGCATTTT	CASSPGGPNQPQHF
.	TRBV30	TRBJ1-4	TGTGCCTGGGCCCCGGGGAGGTTCAATGAAAAACTGTTTTTT	CAWAPGRFNEKLFF
TRBD1	TRBV6-1	TRBJ1-5	TGTGCCAGCAGTGAAAGGCCCAGGGGGCAGGACAATCAGCCCCAGCATTTT	CASSERPRGQDNQPQHF
.	TRBV7-2	TRBJ2-7	TGTGCCAGCAGCCCACCAGGAATTTACGAGCAGTACTTC	CASSPPGIYEQYF
TRBD1	TRBV6-1	TRBJ1-3	TGTGCCAGCAGTGAAGCTGGCAGGGGGTCTGGAAACACCATATATTTT	CASSEAGRGSGNTIYF
.	TRBV6-5	TRBJ1-1	TGTGCCAGCAGACCCCCCGGGGGAGTGAACACTGAAGCTTTCTTT	CASRPPGGVNTEAFF
TRBD1	TRBV11-3	TRBJ2-1	TGTGCCAGCAGCTTAGGTTCGGGACAGAGCTACAATGAGCAGTTCTTC	CASSLGSGQSYNEQFF
TRBD1	TRBV6-1	TRBJ1-5	TGTGCCAGCGGGACAGGCAATCAGCCCCAGCATTTT	CASGTGNQPQHF
.	TRBV7-2	TRBJ1-5	TGTGCCAGCAGCTTAGCGAGCCCTCTGGGAGCGAATCAGCCCCAGCATTTT	CASSLASPLGANQPQHF
TRBD2	TRBV5-1	TRBJ2-3	TGCGCCAGCAGCTTGGCCAAAACTAGCGTGGCAGATACGCAGTATTTT	CASSLAKTSVADTQYF
.	TRBV30	TRBJ2-6	TGTGCCTGTTTAACAGGGACTATCTCTGGGGCCAACGTCCTGACTTTC	CACLTGTISGANVLTF
TRBD1	TRBV30	TRBJ2-1	TGTGCCTGGAGTGTACTCGGGACAGTTTACAATGAGCAGTTCTTC	CAWSVLGTVYNEQFF
.	TRBV25-1	TRBJ1-3	TGTGCCAGCAGTGAATATATTAACAGCCCCTCTGGAAACACCATATATTTT	CASSEYINSPSGNTIYF
.	TRBV5-1	TRBJ1-1	TGCGCCAGCAGCTTGGAACGACAGGTCGCTGAAGCTTTCTTT	CASSLERQVAEAFF
.	TRBV18	TRBJ2-1	TGTGCCAGCTCACAGACAGTTTACGATGAGCAGTTCTTC	CASSQTVYDEQFF
TRBD2	TRBV2	TRBJ2-1	TGTGCCAGCAGCCGGACTAGCGGGAGCCAAAATGAGCAGTTCTTC	CASSRTSGSQNEQFF
.	TRBV6-6	TRBJ2-7	TGTGCCAGCAGTAGGGAGGTAATGTACGAGCAGTACTTC	CASSREVMYEQYF
.	TRBV2	TRBJ1-1	TGTGCCAGCAGTGACAGTCGACGGGTTAACACTGAAGCTTTCTTT	CASSDSRRVNTEAFF
TRBD2	TRBV7-9	TRBJ2-1	TGTGCCAGCAGCCCAGAGGGACTAGCGCATGAGCAGTTCTTC	CASSPEGLAHEQFF
TRBD1	TRBV7-2	TRBJ2-3	TGTGCCAGCAGCTTAGCTCGGTCAGACAGGGGAATCACAGATACGCAGTATTTT	CASSLARSDRGITDTQYF
TRBD1	TRBV6-1	TRBJ1-5	TGTGCCAGCAGTACCGGGACAGGGGCTCTTGGGGCCCAGCATTTT	CASSTGTGALGAQHF
TRBD2	TRBV19	TRBJ2-7	TGTGCCACACAGCGGGGCAGCTCCTACGAGCAGTACTTC	CATQRGSSYEQYF
TRBD1	TRBV5-1	TRBJ2-1	TGCGCCAGCAGCCCCGGGCAGGGGGCCTACAATGAGCAGTTCTTC	CASSPGQGAYNEQFF
TRBD1	TRBV28	TRBJ1-2	TGTGCCAGCACTCAAGGGGGACAGGGGTTCTACACCTTC	CASTQGGQGFYTF
.	TRBV29-1	TRBJ1-1	TGCAGCGCAAATGGGGGGGGAGTGACGACTGAAGCTTTCTTT	CSANGGGVTTEAFF
.	TRBV19	TRBJ1-3	TGTGCCAGTAGTATAGCTGGGCTCTCTGGAAACACCATATATTTT	CASSIAGLSGNTIYF
.	TRBV7-9	TRBJ2-1	TGTGCCAGCAGCTTAGCGTTGACTAACAATGAGCAGTTCTTC	CASSLALTNNEQFF
TRBD1	TRBV19	TRBJ1-1	TGTGCCAGTAGTAAGGGCAGGGGGCGCTCGGGCACTGAAGCTTTCTTT	CASSKGRGRSGTEAFF
.	TRBV7-9	TRBJ2-2	TGTGCCAGCAGCTTGCAGGACACAGGGGGGGAGCTGTTTTTT	CASSLQDTGGELFF
TRBD1	TRBV6-1	TRBJ1-1	TGTGCCAGCAGTGAACAGGGGGTCGGCACGGCTTTCTTT	CASSEQGVGTAFF
TRBD1	TRBV5-1	TRBJ1-2	TGCGCCAGCAGCTTGGGACAGGGACCCTATGGCTACACCTTC	CASSLGQGPYGYTF
.	TRBV27	TRBJ2-7	TGTGCCAGCAGAGACAGCTATGGCTCAAACGAGCAGTACTTC	CASRDSYGSNEQYF
.	TRBV2	TRBJ2-5	TGTGCCAGCAGTGTGACCAGGGGTCATCAAGAGACCCAGTACTTC	CASSVTRGHQETQYF
TRBD1	TRBV5-1	TRBJ1-1	TGCGCCAGCAGCTGGGGACAGCTGCTGAACACTGAAGCTTTCTTT	CASSWGQLLNTEAFF